This T cell receptor beta chain is drawn from a study of T cells after yellow fever vaccination. This clonotype was found a few times. MiXCR was run by TCRdb on the 5' RACE reads, yielding one entry per CDR3 protein. The table records 500,000 to 650,000 distinct CDR3 sequences, about 12% of them present only once. The CDR3 covers 13 residues. Looked up from germline, CDR1 is SGHDN and CDR2 is FVKESK. The ends were cut back, 4 bases at V and 2 bases at J, with 8 bases in the middle. V usage is TRBV14 and J usage is TRBJ2-5, with D hard to call. The clonotype originates from a man younger than 45 who received the YFV17D yellow fever vaccine. Sequenced material: PBMCs, taken on the day of the yellow fever booster vaccination. CDR3 DNA: TGTGCCAGCAGCCGAATCCAGCAAGAGACCCAGTACTTC. It is translated as CASSRIQQETQYF.